The rows below give T cell receptor beta chains drawn from one sample of a study of CD8 T cells in ankylosing spondylitis. TCRdb re-derived calls from the 5' RACE reads in MiXCR, one entry per CDR3 protein. The sample consists of around 890,000 distinct CDR3 sequences, roughly 12% of them appearing once. The sample was blood, either unsorted or a sorted T cell fraction (not recorded which). Receptors originate from a male donor with ankylosing spondylitis. Both conserved end residues are part of each CDR3. Fields, in order: J gene, clone size, CDR3 length, D gene, V gene, CDR3 protein, CDR3 DNA. A D gene is named only where the DNA matches it firmly. Clone size is given for some rows only: seen once, a few or many times, or a class if the clone is expanded.

J: TRBJ1-1; size: many; length: 11; D: NA; V: TRBV29-1; CDR3: CSVGRETEAFF; DNA: TGCAGCGTTGGCAGGGAAACTGAAGCTTTCTTT
J: TRBJ2-2; size: NA; length: 14; D: TRBD1; V: TRBV4-2; CDR3: CASSQRVDRGELFF; DNA: TGTGCCAGCAGCCAAAGGGTGGACAGGGGGGAGCTGTTTTTT
J: TRBJ2-5; size: NA; length: 16; D: NA; V: TRBV12-3/TRBV12-4; CDR3: CASSPTGTWNEETQYF; DNA: TGTGCCAGCAGTCCGACCGGGACCTGGAATGAAGAGACCCAGTACTTC
J: TRBJ2-1; size: few; length: 15; D: TRBD2; V: TRBV7-2; CDR3: CASSLGASGGLIQFF; DNA: TGTGCCAGCAGCTTAGGGGCTAGCGGGGGGCTCATACAGTTCTTC
J: TRBJ2-5; size: NA; length: 15; D: NA; V: TRBV20-1; CDR3: CSVQRTRQYQETQYF; DNA: TGCAGTGTTCAACGGACTCGTCAGTACCAAGAGACCCAGTACTTC
J: TRBJ2-2; size: few; length: 16; D: TRBD1; V: TRBV6-1; CDR3: CASSTGQDTNTGELFF; DNA: TGTGCCAGCAGCACGGGACAGGACACGAACACCGGGGAGCTGTTTTTT
J: TRBJ1-1; size: NA; length: 16; D: TRBD1; V: TRBV28; CDR3: CASSFGTGGLTTEAFF; DNA: TGTGCCAGCAGTTTCGGGACAGGGGGCCTTACCACTGAAGCTTTCTTT
J: TRBJ1-4; size: many; length: 12; D: NA; V: TRBV12-3/TRBV12-4; CDR3: CASSLGALKLFF; DNA: TGTGCCAGCAGTTTAGGAGCGTTGAAACTGTTTTTT
J: TRBJ1-1; size: NA; length: 14; D: NA; V: TRBV5-1; CDR3: CASSSGTRNTEAFF; DNA: TGCGCCAGCAGCTCCGGGACAAGGAACACTGAAGCTTTCTTT
J: TRBJ2-1; size: many; length: 13; D: NA; V: TRBV20-1; CDR3: CSATGLSYNEQFF; DNA: TGCAGTGCTACGGGACTTTCCTACAATGAGCAGTTCTTC
J: TRBJ2-1; size: few; length: 16; D: NA; V: TRBV27; CDR3: CASSRFGGNRRNEQFF; DNA: TGTGCCAGCAGTCGATTTGGGGGGAATAGGAGGAATGAGCAGTTCTTC
J: TRBJ1-2; size: many; length: 13; D: TRBD1; V: TRBV5-5; CDR3: CASSLWTGYGYTF; DNA: TGTGCCAGCAGCTTGTGGACAGGCTATGGCTACACCTTC
J: TRBJ1-1; size: NA; length: 15; D: NA; V: TRBV20-1; CDR3: CSARGLRGLNTEAFF; DNA: TGCAGTGCTAGAGGACTACGGGGGCTGAACACTGAAGCTTTCTTT
J: TRBJ2-5; size: few; length: 14; D: NA; V: TRBV18; CDR3: CASSPPNREGTQYF; DNA: TGTGCCAGCTCACCACCGAACAGGGAAGGGACCCAGTACTTC
J: TRBJ2-1; size: NA; length: 14; D: TRBD2; V: TRBV9; CDR3: CASRLSGGAGEQFF; DNA: TGTGCCAGCCGTTTAAGCGGGGGGGCGGGGGAGCAGTTCTTC
J: TRBJ1-4; size: NA; length: 13; D: TRBD1; V: TRBV20-1; CDR3: CSASGGRGPKLFF; DNA: TGCAGTGCTAGTGGGGGCAGGGGGCCAAAACTGTTTTTT
J: TRBJ1-3; size: few; length: 15; D: NA; V: TRBV30; CDR3: CAWGTRARYGNTIYF; DNA: TGTGCCTGGGGGACGAGGGCGAGATATGGAAACACCATATATTTT
J: TRBJ2-5; size: NA; length: 15; D: NA; V: TRBV27; CDR3: CASSLTFGPYETQYF; DNA: TGTGCCAGCAGTTTAACATTCGGGCCTTACGAGACCCAGTACTTC
J: TRBJ2-7; size: few; length: 12; D: NA; V: TRBV20-1; CDR3: CSAQRSDYEQYF; DNA: TGCAGTGCCCAAAGATCGGATTACGAGCAGTACTTC
J: TRBJ2-1; size: many; length: 15; D: TRBD2; V: TRBV27; CDR3: CASSTLAGDFNEQFF; DNA: TGTGCCAGCAGTACTCTAGCGGGAGACTTCAATGAGCAGTTCTTC
J: TRBJ2-2; size: many; length: 14; D: NA; V: TRBV12-3/TRBV12-4; CDR3: CASSLKGNTGELFF; DNA: TGTGCCAGCAGTTTAAAAGGCAACACCGGGGAGCTGTTTTTT
J: TRBJ1-1; size: few; length: 13; D: TRBD1; V: TRBV7-9; CDR3: CASSDRADTEAFF; DNA: TGTGCCAGCAGCGACAGGGCGGACACTGAAGCTTTCTTT
J: TRBJ1-1; size: NA; length: 11; D: TRBD1; V: TRBV20-1; CDR3: CSASDRFRAFF; DNA: TGCAGTGCTTCGGACAGGTTTCGAGCTTTCTTT
J: TRBJ2-6; size: many; length: 15; D: NA; V: TRBV7-3; CDR3: CASSRMGAGANVLTF; DNA: TGTGCCAGCAGCCGAATGGGGGCTGGGGCCAACGTCCTGACTTTC
J: TRBJ2-7; size: NA; length: 14; D: TRBD2; V: TRBV20-1; CDR3: CSASPQGLVYEQYF; DNA: TGCAGTGCTAGTCCTCAAGGACTAGTCTACGAGCAGTACTTC
J: TRBJ1-5; size: few; length: 14; D: NA; V: TRBV20-1; CDR3: CSANRGRGNQPQHF; DNA: TGCAGTGCCAACCGGGGCCGGGGCAATCAGCCCCAGCATTTT
J: TRBJ2-1; size: few; length: 15; D: TRBD2; V: TRBV12-3/TRBV12-4; CDR3: CASSLASGGATEQFF; DNA: TGTGCCAGCAGTTTAGCTAGCGGGGGGGCTACAGAGCAGTTCTTC
J: TRBJ2-5; size: few; length: 14; D: NA; V: TRBV7-2; CDR3: CASSFRSGEETQYF; DNA: TGTGCCAGCAGCTTCCGATCGGGGGAGGAGACCCAGTACTTC
J: TRBJ1-1; size: many; length: 11; D: NA; V: TRBV20-1; CDR3: CSASRVTEAFF; DNA: TGCAGTGCTAGTAGAGTCACTGAAGCTTTCTTT
J: TRBJ2-1; size: many; length: 21; D: TRBD2; V: TRBV5-1; CDR3: CASSFMPRTSGRDPSYNEQFF; DNA: TGCGCCAGCAGCTTCATGCCACGGACTAGCGGGCGGGACCCCTCCTACAATGAGCAGTTCTTC
J: TRBJ2-5; size: NA; length: 13; D: NA; V: TRBV7-2; CDR3: CASSLQQLATQYF; DNA: TGTGCCAGCAGCTTACAACAGCTTGCAACCCAGTACTTC
J: TRBJ1-5; size: NA; length: 15; D: NA; V: TRBV7-6; CDR3: CASSLSTDSNQPQHF; DNA: TGTGCCAGCAGCCTAAGCACGGATAGCAATCAGCCCCAGCATTTT
J: TRBJ2-3; size: many; length: 13; D: NA; V: TRBV20-1; CDR3: CSATRDSTDTQYF; DNA: TGCAGTGCTACGCGGGACAGCACAGATACGCAGTATTTT
J: TRBJ2-3; size: few; length: 14; D: NA; V: TRBV7-9; CDR3: CASSLVLVTDTQYF; DNA: TGTGCCAGCAGCTTAGTACTAGTCACAGATACGCAGTATTTT
J: TRBJ1-3; size: few; length: 15; D: NA; V: TRBV9; CDR3: CASSARTWSGNTIYF; DNA: TGTGCCAGCAGCGCCAGGACTTGGTCTGGAAACACCATATATTTT
J: TRBJ2-1; size: NA; length: 14; D: NA; V: TRBV6-2/TRBV6-3; CDR3: CASVSWRAYNEQFF; DNA: TGTGCCAGCGTAAGCTGGCGTGCCTACAATGAGCAGTTCTTC
J: TRBJ2-7; size: few; length: 13; D: TRBD1; V: TRBV20-1; CDR3: CSAYKTGAREQYF; DNA: TGCAGTGCTTACAAGACAGGGGCGCGCGAGCAGTACTTC
J: TRBJ2-7; size: few; length: 14; D: TRBD1; V: TRBV4-3; CDR3: CASSQGDRGYEQYF; DNA: TGCGCCAGCAGCCAGGGGGACAGGGGCTACGAGCAGTACTTC
J: TRBJ2-7; size: few; length: 11; D: NA; V: TRBV10-3; CDR3: CAISQGNGQYF; DNA: TGTGCCATCAGCCAGGGTAACGGGCAGTACTTC
J: TRBJ1-2; size: NA; length: 12; D: NA; V: TRBV18; CDR3: CASSPLGAGYTF; DNA: TGTGCCAGCTCACCACTGGGTGCTGGCTACACCTTC
J: TRBJ2-1; size: NA; length: 14; D: NA; V: TRBV5-1; CDR3: CASSLEQFYNEQFF; DNA: TGCGCCAGCAGCTTGGAGCAATTCTACAATGAGCAGTTCTTC
J: TRBJ2-2; size: NA; length: 18; D: TRBD2; V: TRBV27; CDR3: CASTQGLAGGRGTGELFF; DNA: TGTGCCAGCACCCAGGGACTAGCGGGAGGCCGGGGGACCGGGGAGCTGTTTTTT
J: TRBJ2-5; size: NA; length: 13; D: NA; V: TRBV20-1; CDR3: CSARSLGQETQYF; DNA: TGCAGTGCTCGGTCCTTAGGACAAGAGACCCAGTACTTC
J: TRBJ1-6; size: few; length: 15; D: NA; V: TRBV10-3; CDR3: CAISERRTDNSPLHF; DNA: TGTGCCATCAGTGAGCGGAGGACAGACAATTCACCCCTCCACTTT
J: TRBJ2-7; size: NA; length: 17; D: TRBD2; V: TRBV4-2; CDR3: CASSQTRTSGGPYEQYF; DNA: TGTGCCAGCAGCCAAACCCGGACTAGCGGGGGCCCCTACGAGCAGTACTTC
J: TRBJ1-2; size: NA; length: 13; D: NA; V: TRBV19; CDR3: CASKGQPYYGYTF; DNA: TGTGCCAGTAAAGGACAGCCCTACTATGGCTACACCTTC
J: TRBJ1-2; size: few; length: 12; D: NA; V: TRBV10-3; CDR3: CANSDRNYGYTF; DNA: TGTGCCAACTCCGACAGGAACTATGGCTACACCTTC
J: TRBJ2-7; size: NA; length: 13; D: TRBD1; V: TRBV19; CDR3: CASSMRDSYEQYF; DNA: TGTGCCAGTAGTATGAGGGACAGCTACGAGCAGTACTTC
J: TRBJ2-7; size: many; length: 13; D: NA; V: TRBV9; CDR3: CASSEGPSYEQYF; DNA: TGTGCCAGCAGCGAAGGGCCTTCCTACGAGCAGTACTTC
J: TRBJ1-6; size: many; length: 13; D: NA; V: TRBV13; CDR3: CASSNSLYSPLHF; DNA: TGTGCCAGCAGCAACTCCCTTTATTCACCCCTCCACTTT
J: TRBJ2-1; size: many; length: 15; D: NA; V: TRBV7-2; CDR3: CASSLAGSSYNEQFF; DNA: TGCGCCAGCAGCTTGGCCGGGAGCTCCTACAATGAGCAGTTCTTC
J: TRBJ2-3; size: NA; length: 15; D: NA; V: TRBV4-3; CDR3: CASSLERRAADTQYF; DNA: TGCGCCAGCAGCCTCGAAAGAAGGGCTGCAGATACGCAGTATTTT
J: TRBJ1-1; size: NA; length: 13; D: NA; V: TRBV12-3/TRBV12-4; CDR3: CASSFLKNTEAFF; DNA: TGTGCCAGCAGTTTTTTGAAAAACACTGAAGCTTTCTTT
J: TRBJ1-2; size: many; length: 13; D: NA; V: TRBV6-2/TRBV6-3; CDR3: CASSYPENYGYTF; DNA: TGTGCCAGCAGTTATCCAGAGAACTATGGCTACACCTTC
J: TRBJ2-1; size: few; length: 15; D: NA; V: TRBV7-2; CDR3: CASSRSGSTYNEQFF; DNA: TGTGCCAGCAGCCGCTCAGGGAGTACCTACAATGAGCAGTTCTTC